This T cell receptor beta chain is drawn from a study of OX40 agonist ivuxolimab in advanced cancers. Germline values: CDR1 SNHLY, CDR2 FYNNEI. V was pared by 6 bases and J by 4 bases, with 4 bases of the junction left unmatched. This CDR3 comprises 13 residues. Here immunoSEQ multiplex PCR was the method, and the copy in TCRdb shows in-frame clones only, minus some. The sample carries about 44,000 clones, 85% to 90% recorded once. The material sequenced was CD4+ or CD8+ T cells sorted from blood, taken in a trial of the OX40 agonist ivuxolimab. The J gene is TRBJ2-3, the V gene TRBV2; TRBD2 matches 7 bases. This sequence originates from an adult with an advanced solid tumor such as melanoma, head and neck, liver or kidney cancer. The CDR3 sequence is CASRAGEADTQYF. CDR3 nucleotides: TGTGCCAGCAGGGCGGGGGAGGCAGATACGCAGTATTTT.